The 4 T cell receptor beta chains presented below share a single source sample, sequenced in a study of human T cells and chemical hapten exposure. TCRdb independently ran MiXCR on the RACE reads; one entry per CDR3 protein. The repertoire holds about 77,000 distinct CDR3 sequences, with 8.5% to 9.5% as singletons. Time point specified: healthy volunteer bleed at 6 weeks. It was from unfractionated whole blood that total RNA was extracted. Specimen: whole blood. Receptors were obtained from a female donor in good health. Some clones in this sample may be carry-over from other donors' samples.

Regarding this clonotype: Just one base apart from a much larger clone, this may be a read error. The chain is built from TRBV5-1 and TRBJ1-5; unclear D gene. Germline V CDR1 and CDR2: SGHRS, YFSETQ. The CDR3 length is 13 residues. CDR3 amino acids: CVSAAGPNQPQHF. As DNA, the CDR3 is TGCGTCAGCGCCGCAGGCCCCAATCAGCCCCAGCATTTT.

On this clonotype itself: No conserved phenylalanine or tryptophan ends this CDR3, so it is likely a read error. The genes are TRBV10-3 and TRBJ2-6; possible D gene TRBD2, 5 bases. V was shortened by 8 bases and J by 0 bases, with 14 bases between the two germline ends. The CDR3 has 16 residues. Germline V gene data show CDR1 as ENHRY and CDR2 as SYGVKD. DNA of the CDR3: TGTGCCATCCGGGATACCGAAAACTCTGGGGCCAACGTCCTGACTTCC. Its protein is CAIRDTENSGANVLTS.

This clonotype was recorded a few times. V gene TRBV30 combines with J gene TRBJ2-1; 9 bases fit TRBD1. The CDR3 is 15 residues long. V lost 3 bases and J lost 2; bases outside the gene matches: 5. Looked up from germline, CDR1 is GTSNPN and CDR2 is SVGIG (reference sequence). The DNA of the CDR3 is TGTGCCTGGAGCCGGGACAGGGTTACCTACAATGAGCAGTTCTTC. Translated, it gives CAWSRDRVTYNEQFF.

The CDR3 sequence is CSATTPTPLIGEAFF. The CDR3 DNA is TGCAGTGCTACGACTCCGACACCCCTGATAGGTGAAGCTTTCTTT. The V and J genes are TRBV20-1 and TRBJ1-1; D gene uncertain. The CDR3 contains 15 residues. V lost 4 bases and J 7 bases, leaving 22 bases between the germline ends. Per the germline V gene, CDR1 is DFQATT and CDR2 is SNEGSKA (reference sequence).